Presented here are 2 T cell receptor beta chains from one specimen sequenced in a study of post-analysis software for immune sequencing data. These TCRs are of unknown antigen specificity. Findings and limits, study-wide: When patients were compared with controls, about 5 TRBV segments were more frequent, TRBV5-6, TRBV5-1 and TRBV20-1 among them.

Every TCR beta cDNA library bore unique molecular identifiers. A single record per CDR3 protein comes from TCRdb applying MiXCR to the PCR reads. The repertoire has around 500,000 distinct CDR3 sequences, 30% to 40% of them found once; the top ten carry 5% to 6%. The sample was blood. The source of these receptors is a girl under 18 with multiple sclerosis.

This clonotype is a singleton in its sample. This rearrangement joins TRBV7-7 to TRBJ2-1, with TRBD1 as a possible D gene (5 bases). The V gene's germline CDR1 is SSHAT and CDR2 FNYEAQ (reference sequence). This CDR3 contains 14 residues. Trimming removed 2 bases from V and 13 bases from J, with 18 bases in between. CDR3 loop: CASSLRTRQETQFF. In DNA form, the CDR3 reads TGTGCCAGCAGCTTAAGGACACGCCAAGAGACCCAGTTCTTC. The entire variable domain, with the rest obtained from reference TRBV7-7 and TRBJ2-1, is as follows: GAGVSQSPRYKVTKRGQDVTLRCDPISSHATLYWYQQALGQGPEFLTYFNYEAQPDKSGLPSDRFSAERPEGSISTLTIQRTEQRDSAMYRCASSLRTRQETQFFGPGTRLTVL.

This chain connects TRBV29-1 to TRBJ2-3; D not resolved. Germline V gives CDR1 SQVTM, CDR2 ANQGSEA. V was clipped by 4 bases and J by 4 bases, with 9 bases between them. The CDR3 spans 12 residues. CDR3 region: CSVVPISDTQYF. The CDR3 nucleotides read TGCAGCGTTGTCCCCATTTCAGATACGCAGTATTTT.